The 2 T cell receptor beta chains below all came from one sample that was sequenced in a study of T cells expressing NK-cell markers. TCRdb processed the 5' RACE reads again and assigns one entry to each CDR3 protein, with no DNA. The repertoire table contains about 390,000 distinct CDR3 sequences. Sequencing was done on a sample of blood T cells: a sorted CD56 or NKG2C T cell subset, CD4+ or CD8+ T cells, or bulk PBMC T cells (not recorded which). The receptors derive from a woman aged 45-59 years in good health.

The chain joins TRBV12-3 or TRBV12-4 to TRBJ1-5; TCRdb designates TRBD1, a call that cannot be tested without DNA. The CDR3 is 17 residues long. The CDR3 protein is CASSLAKGTYEAQPQHF.

The chain combines TRBV30 with TRBJ2-5; the TCRdb call, TRBD1, lacks DNA for checking. Looked up from germline, CDR1 is GTSNPN and CDR2 is SVGIG (reference sequence). CDR3 length: 13 amino acids. The CDR3 region is CAWTSDDSETQYF.